This section outlines one T cell receptor (beta chain) sequence together with its context. Only one count was recorded for this clone. The clone's antigen remains unknown. The sample holds no much larger clone one base away, and base qualities are not on file. This record comes from a study of PD-1 blockade in mismatch repair-deficient tumors (dated by TCRdb to the late 2010s). Some background on the complete study: Between late 2013 and late 2016, the trial enrolled approximately 86 consecutive patients with 12 types of mismatch repair-deficient cancer, all of whom had received prior treatment and were progressing. Tumor-associated T cell clones in the peripheral blood of patients responding to PD-1 blockade were tracked using deep sequencing of TCR CDR3 regions.

Library preparation was by the immunoSEQ multiplex PCR assay. TCRdb stores this immuneACCESS table with in-frame sequences only. Part of the clones is absent; in the studies checked, under half of the shortfall reflects unresolved V genes, and no reason is known for the rest. The sample has over 100,000 clones on record, 70% to 80% of them singletons. The ten largest clones capture 4% to 6% of the sample. At the junction V is shortened by 2 bases and J by 5 bases, with 3 bases in between. Including the terminal cysteine and phenylalanine, the CDR3 comprises 12 residues. Just the 36-base CDR3 DNA is kept, in frame starting at base 1. The CDR1 and CDR2 encoded by the germline V gene (reference sequence) are SGHAT and FQDESV. Mismatch repair deficiency was established in every enrolled patient by polymerase chain reaction or immunohistochemistry. Three patients who responded to pembrolizumab therapy underwent TCR sequencing. The phase II trial prospectively tested pembrolizumab PD-1 blockade in advanced mismatch repair-deficient cancers regardless of tissue of origin. Peripheral blood T cell samples were collected serially, before PD-1 blockade began and at several time points afterward. Blood sampling time points were reported as weeks after the first dose of pembrolizumab.

Results the study describes overall, beyond this receptor: Tumor-resident clones, often undetectable in blood before treatment, expanded rapidly after pembrolizumab and then contracted, generally before radiologic responses.

This material consisted of peripheral blood, taken approximately 64 weeks after starting pembrolizumab. The sequence derives from an adult with mismatch repair-deficient cancer. The chain was built from TRBV11-1 and TRBJ2-2; too little of a D gene remains to name it. The base sequence is TGTGCCAGCAGCTTATGGACCGGGGAGCTGTTTTTT. It encodes CASSLWTGELFF.